This TCR beta chain was identified in a study of T cell responses to AZD1222 COVID-19 vaccine. The CDR3 runs 19 residues. With V trimmed by 4 bases and J by 5 bases, 20 bases remained unmatched. Germline V gives CDR1 MNHEY, CDR2 SVGEGT. Clones were sequenced by immunoSEQ multiplex PCR, and TCRdb holds only the in-frame ones, with some missing. The table records 95,000 to 150,000 clones, about 90% of them present only once. A remark on this clone: Antigen specificity is unknown.

Study-wide results and caveats: Once two AZD1222 doses were given, Spike-specific TCR breadth and depth went up. AZD1222 recipients seropositive at baseline numbered only 5 to 7. A mostly white British donor set with more females was recruited, and clonal diversity was possibly underestimated.

The input for sequencing was peripheral blood, taken on day 0 of AZD1222 vaccination. The rearrangement uses TRBV6-2 or TRBV6-3 and TRBJ2-5; 9 bases map to TRBD1. This TCR derives from an adult in good health. For the CDR3, the DNA is TGTGCCAGCAGTTCCAGGGGCCGCCGACAGGGGGACTTCTGGGAGACCCAGTACTTC. Translated, it gives CASSSRGRRQGDFWETQYF.